The rows below give T cell receptor beta chains drawn from one sample of a study of blood T cells in healthy people across ages. MiXCR was run by TCRdb on the 5' RACE reads, yielding one entry per CDR3 protein. The sample includes fewer than 800,000 distinct CDR3 sequences, 32% seen only once; the top ten take 15%. Material: blood. These receptors came from a woman older than 75 in good health. Each CDR3 is given with its conserved first and last residue. D genes are given only for firm matches. Clone size is stated in some rows and not others, as once, few, many or a class when expanded.

d_call	clone_size	j_call	v_call	cdr3_aa	cdr3_nt
TRBD1	many	TRBJ2-5	TRBV11-3	CASSKGARGETQYF	TGTGCCAGCAGCAAGGGGGCGCGAGGGGAGACCCAGTACTTC
.	.	TRBJ1-3	TRBV6-6	CASSRPGDAGNTIYF	TGTGCCAGCAGCCGCCCGGGTGACGCTGGAAACACCATATATTTT
TRBD2	many	TRBJ2-1	TRBV20-1	CSAQRRSGGHGGNEQFF	TGCAGTGCCCAACGAAGGAGCGGGGGCCACGGTGGGAATGAGCAGTTCTTC
.	.	TRBJ2-1	TRBV7-9	CASRRAAGEQPSSYNEQFF	TGTGCCAGCCGTCGTGCGGCAGGGGAGCAACCCAGCTCCTACAATGAGCAGTTCTTC
.	few	TRBJ1-1	TRBV29-1	CSVVRAMNTEAFF	TGCAGCGTTGTTCGGGCAATGAACACTGAAGCTTTCTTT
.	.	TRBJ1-4	TRBV12-3/TRBV12-4	CASTYGATNEKLFF	TGTGCCAGCACTTACGGGGCAACTAATGAAAAACTGTTTTTT
.	.	TRBJ2-7	TRBV29-1	CSAQLGIHEQYF	TGCAGCGCCCAACTGGGGATCCACGAGCAGTACTTC
TRBD2	.	TRBJ2-7	TRBV4-2	CASSQDGGGANEQYF	TGTGCCAGCAGCCAAGACGGCGGGGGGGCCAACGAGCAGTACTTC
TRBD1	.	TRBJ2-3	TRBV27	CASSLFSRGQGGTDTQYF	TGTGCCAGCAGTTTATTTAGCCGTGGACAGGGGGGCACAGATACGCAGTATTTT
.	many	TRBJ2-1	TRBV7-9	CASSLKDRYNEQFF	TGTGCCAGCAGCTTAAAGGACAGATACAATGAGCAGTTCTTC
.	many	TRBJ2-1	TRBV28	CASLFGGPGNEQFF	TGTGCCAGCCTCTTTGGAGGGCCGGGTAATGAGCAGTTCTTC
TRBD2	once	TRBJ2-1	TRBV20-1	CSARDRTSGRNEQFF	TGCAGTGCTAGAGATAGAACTAGCGGGAGGAATGAGCAGTTCTTC
.	.	TRBJ2-3	TRBV24-1	CATALGGSTDTQYF	TGTGCCACCGCCCTCGGCGGGAGCACAGATACGCAGTATTTT